This is a list of T cell receptor beta chains from one sample in a study of T-cell memory formation after mild COVID-19. TCRdb analysed the 5' RACE reads with MiXCR anew, one entry per CDR3 protein. The sample contains roughly 100,000 distinct CDR3 sequences, around 15% of which appear only once. The sample taken for sequencing was PBMCs or a T cell subset sorted from them (not recorded which). These receptors were collected from an adult woman who had mild COVID-19 (a few samples of this study predate the infection). Cell type and time point are not known. The CDR3 runs from the conserved cysteine through the conserved F or W. Fields, in order: J gene, D gene, clone size, V gene, CDR3 DNA, CDR3 protein. A D gene is named only where the DNA matches it firmly. Clone size, where shown, is once, few, many, or a class for clones that have expanded.

>TRBJ2-5|.|few|TRBV5-1
TGCGCCAGCAGCCCCCGGAGGGAGACCCAGTACTTC
CASSPRRETQYF
>TRBJ2-1|.|.|TRBV20-1
TGCAGTGCTAGAGGACCCAGTATGTATGAGCAGTTCTTC
CSARGPSMYEQFF
>TRBJ1-1|.|few|TRBV19
TGTGCCAGTACCAAGGGAGGGGAGTACACTGAAGCTTTCTTT
CASTKGGEYTEAFF
>TRBJ1-5|TRBD1|.|TRBV12-3/TRBV12-4
TGTGCCAGCAGTGGGTGGGACAGAACTTCCAACTCGGGCAATCAGCCCCAGCATTTT
CASSGWDRTSNSGNQPQHF
>TRBJ2-3|TRBD1|few|TRBV4-1
TGCGCCAGCAGACTAGACAGGGGCGGCACAGATACGCAGTATTTT
CASRLDRGGTDTQYF
>TRBJ2-7|TRBD1|few|TRBV5-1
TGCGCCAGCAGCCTACAGGGACAGGAGCAGTACTTC
CASSLQGQEQYF
>TRBJ2-7|TRBD2|few|TRBV9
TGTGCCAGCAGCCTCTCCGGCGGGGGGTACGAGCAGTACTTC
CASSLSGGGYEQYF
>TRBJ1-2|.|few|TRBV12-3/TRBV12-4
TGTGCCACCCTCGCCTTAGCTCACTATGGCTACACCTTC
CATLALAHYGYTF
>TRBJ2-1|TRBD2|many|TRBV7-3
TGTGCCAGCAGCCCGACTAGCGGGGGGGCTAGCGACAATGAGCAGTTCTTC
CASSPTSGGASDNEQFF
>TRBJ2-2|TRBD2|.|TRBV20-1
TGCAGTGCTAGAGATAGTAGCGGGGGGCCCAACACCGGGGAGCTGTTTTTT
CSARDSSGGPNTGELFF
>TRBJ1-1|TRBD1|.|TRBV30
TGTGCCTGGAGCGCCGGGACAGGGTACCCTGAAGCTTTCTTT
CAWSAGTGYPEAFF
>TRBJ2-5|TRBD2|.|TRBV7-3
TGTGCCAGCAGCTCAAGCGGGAACCAAGAGACCCAGTACTTC
CASSSSGNQETQYF
>TRBJ2-7|TRBD1|few|TRBV7-6
TGTGCCAGCAGCTTAGGGGGACAGGAGATCCTGGACGAGCAGTACTTC
CASSLGGQEILDEQYF
>TRBJ1-1|.|.|TRBV7-6
TGTGCCAGCAGCCCCGCAGTGGGGACTGAAGCTTTCTTT
CASSPAVGTEAFF
>TRBJ2-7|TRBD1|.|TRBV6-4
TGTGCCAGCCTCAGGGGGTTCTCCTACGAGCAGTACTTC
CASLRGFSYEQYF
>TRBJ2-7|.|.|TRBV30
TGTGCCTGGAGTGTTGGTTTAAGGGGCGACGAGCAGTACTTC
CAWSVGLRGDEQYF
>TRBJ2-5|TRBD1|.|TRBV9
TGTGCCAGCAGCGCATGGACCGGGACAGACCAAGAGACCCAGTACTTC
CASSAWTGTDQETQYF
>TRBJ2-3|TRBD1|.|TRBV24-1
TGTGCCACCAGTGATAGGGACAGGCTCCCTCCAGATACGCAGTATTTT
CATSDRDRLPPDTQYF
>TRBJ2-1|.|few|TRBV4-2
TGTGCCAGCAGCCAAGCGAGAGGGGGGAGCCACAATGAGCAGTTCTTC
CASSQARGGSHNEQFF
>TRBJ2-7|TRBD1|few|TRBV29-1
TGCAGCGCGATGGACAGGGGTGGGTCCGAGCAGTACTTC
CSAMDRGGSEQYF
>TRBJ2-1|.|.|TRBV29-1
TGCAGCGTTGAAGTCGTCCCAAAAAGCTCCTACAATGAGCAGTTCTTC
CSVEVVPKSSYNEQFF
>TRBJ2-6|.|many|TRBV27
TGTGCCAGCAGACAACTCTCTGGGGCCAACGTCCTGACTTTC
CASRQLSGANVLTF
>TRBJ1-6|.|.|TRBV5-1
TGCGCCAGCAGCTGGAAGACAGCAATGACCGTTGGGTCCCTCCACTTT
CASSWKTAMTVGSLHF
>TRBJ1-6|TRBD1|few|TRBV12-3/TRBV12-4
TGTGCCAGCAGGGACAGGGACTATAATTCACCCCTCCACTTT
CASRDRDYNSPLHF
>TRBJ1-2|.|few|TRBV29-1
TGCAGCGTGAGGTTCAGAGCAGCCTATGGCTACACCTTC
CSVRFRAAYGYTF
>TRBJ2-7|.|.|TRBV5-1
TGCGCCAGCAGCTTTAAGGACGGACCGTACGAGCAGTACTTC
CASSFKDGPYEQYF
>TRBJ1-1|.|.|TRBV27
TGTGCCAGCAGTTCAACCATGAACACTGAAGCTTTCTTT
CASSSTMNTEAFF
>TRBJ2-2|.|.|TRBV29-1
TGCAGCGTTGAGGAGGGATACGGGGAGCTGTTTTTT
CSVEEGYGELFF
>TRBJ2-5|TRBD2|few|TRBV2
TGTGCCAGCATCAAAGGGACTAGACAAGAGACCCAGTACTTC
CASIKGTRQETQYF
>TRBJ1-1|.|few|TRBV20-1
TGCAGTGCGAGGGCTCTGAATTCGGACACTGAAGCTTTCTTT
CSARALNSDTEAFF
>TRBJ2-5|TRBD2|few|TRBV4-3
TGCGCCAGCAGGAGACTAGCGGGGAGGCAAGAGACCCAGTACTTC
CASRRLAGRQETQYF
>TRBJ2-3|TRBD1|.|TRBV2
TGTGCCAGCGGGACAGAATTTAGCACAGATACGCAGTATTTT
CASGTEFSTDTQYF
>TRBJ2-1|.|many|TRBV27
TGTGCCAGCAGTTTGTCGACGTACAATGAGCAGTTCTTC
CASSLSTYNEQFF
>TRBJ1-1|.|.|TRBV7-9
TGTGCCAGCAGCCCAGCCTCTAGGGGAAACACTGAAGCTTTCTTT
CASSPASRGNTEAFF
>TRBJ2-1|TRBD2|few|TRBV12-3/TRBV12-4
TGTGCCAGCGGATTGCGGGTCCGAGATAGCGGGAGCTGGATCAATGAGCAGTTCTTC
CASGLRVRDSGSWINEQFF
>TRBJ2-2|TRBD2|.|TRBV6-2/TRBV6-3
TGTGCCAGCAGTTACGCCGGACTAGCGGGAGGAACCGGGGAGCTGTTTTTT
CASSYAGLAGGTGELFF
>TRBJ2-3|.|.|TRBV12-3/TRBV12-4
TGTGCCAGCGAACGGGGAGACAGCACAGATACGCAGTATTTT
CASERGDSTDTQYF
>TRBJ1-2|.|.|TRBV25-1
TGTGCCAGCAGTGAAGGGGGGGATTTGTATGGCTACACCTTC
CASSEGGDLYGYTF
>TRBJ1-1|.|few|TRBV27
TGTGCCAGCAGCTTGAGCATGAACACTGAAGCTTTCTTT
CASSLSMNTEAFF
>TRBJ1-5|.|.|TRBV2
TGTGCCAGCAGACGGCGTCGCGAGCCCCAGCATTTT
CASRRRREPQHF
>TRBJ1-1|.|few|TRBV3-1
TGTGCCAGCAGCCAAAATTATATTGAAGCTTTCTTT
CASSQNYIEAFF
>TRBJ2-1|TRBD1|.|TRBV9
TGTGCCAGCAGCGTAGTGGGGACAGGGGATTTTAGTGAGCAGTTCTTC
CASSVVGTGDFSEQFF
>TRBJ2-1|.|.|TRBV24-1
TGTGCCACCAGTGAATACCAGGGCGAGCAGTTCTTC
CATSEYQGEQFF
>TRBJ1-4|.|.|TRBV27
TGTGCCAGCAGTCATTTAACAGGGACGCCTAATGAAAAACTGTTTTTT
CASSHLTGTPNEKLFF
>TRBJ2-2|.|.|TRBV6-1
TGTGCCAGCAGTGAAGTAGCGGTTCCCAGCACCGGGGAGCTGTTTTTT
CASSEVAVPSTGELFF
>TRBJ1-2|.|many|TRBV13
TGTGCCAGCAGCTTCTCGGGGGACTATGGCTACACCTTC
CASSFSGDYGYTF
>TRBJ2-7|TRBD1|many|TRBV14
TGTGCCAGCAGGGGGACAGGGGCCGAATACTACGAGCAGTACTTC
CASRGTGAEYYEQYF
>TRBJ2-1|.|.|TRBV6-2/TRBV6-3
TGTGCCAGCAGTTACGGATCAGAGCAGTTCTTC
CASSYGSEQFF
>TRBJ2-3|.|many|TRBV2
TGTGCCAGCAGTGATACCTACACAGATACGCAGTATTTT
CASSDTYTDTQYF
>TRBJ2-3|.|.|TRBV7-9
TGTGCCAGCAGTCATCCTCTACCGGTGGATACGCAGTATTTT
CASSHPLPVDTQYF
>TRBJ2-2|.|.|TRBV7-9
TGTGCCAGCAGCCCGGTGGTCCTCTCAGGGAACACCGGGGAGCTGTTTTTT
CASSPVVLSGNTGELFF
>TRBJ1-1|.|.|TRBV20-1
TGCAGTGGGGGACTTCAGGGAGGGGACACTGAAGCTTTCTTT
CSGGLQGGDTEAFF
>TRBJ2-5|.|.|TRBV4-1
TGCGCCAGCAGCCTTTTCGGAGGGGAGACCCAGTACTTC
CASSLFGGETQYF
>TRBJ2-3|.|many|TRBV12-3/TRBV12-4
TGTGCCAGCAACCTTATCGTTGGTAGCACAGATACGCAGTATTTT
CASNLIVGSTDTQYF
>TRBJ2-7|.|few|TRBV4-1
TGCGCCAGCAGCCCCGGAACATCCGAGCAGTACTTC
CASSPGTSEQYF
>TRBJ2-3|TRBD2|.|TRBV4-1
TGCGCCAGCAGCCAATCTACGGGGGGTCCGATCACAGATACGCAGTATTTT
CASSQSTGGPITDTQYF
>TRBJ1-4|.|few|TRBV5-1
TGCGCCAGCAGCTTTGGAGGGCAGACAGGAAGGGATGAAAAACTGTTTTTT
CASSFGGQTGRDEKLFF
>TRBJ1-1|.|.|TRBV12-3/TRBV12-4
TGTGCCAGCAGCCTTGAGGAGATTTTGAACACTGAAGCTTTCTTT
CASSLEEILNTEAFF
>TRBJ2-1|.|.|TRBV29-1
TGCAGCGTTGAATGCGACACGAGCTCCTACAATGAGCAGTTCTTC
CSVECDTSSYNEQFF